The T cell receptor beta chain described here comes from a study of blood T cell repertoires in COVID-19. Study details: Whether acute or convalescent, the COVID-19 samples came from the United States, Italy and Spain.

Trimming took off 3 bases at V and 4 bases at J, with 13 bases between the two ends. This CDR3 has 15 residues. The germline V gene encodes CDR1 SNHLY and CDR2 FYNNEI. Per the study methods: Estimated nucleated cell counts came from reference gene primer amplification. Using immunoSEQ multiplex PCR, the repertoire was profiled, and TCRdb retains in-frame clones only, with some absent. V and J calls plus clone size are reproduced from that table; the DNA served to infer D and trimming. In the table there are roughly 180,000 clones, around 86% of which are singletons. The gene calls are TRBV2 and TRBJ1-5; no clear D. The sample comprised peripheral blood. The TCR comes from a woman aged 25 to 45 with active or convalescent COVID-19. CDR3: CASSEEGTENQPQHF. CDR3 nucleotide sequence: TGTGCCAGCAGTGAGGAGGGTACGGAAAATCAGCCCCAGCATTTT.